Listed below are T cell receptor beta chains from one sample, sequenced in a study of blood T cell repertoires in COVID-19. Method: immunoSEQ multiplex PCR; TCRdb's copy keeps in-frame clones and lacks some. Seen here are over 150,000 clones, more than 90% observed once, and the top ten hold roughly 0.56%. Material for sequencing was peripheral blood. The receptors were gathered from a man in his fifties with acute or convalescent COVID-19. Both conserved end residues are trimmed from each CDR3.

j_call: TRBJ2-4; v_call: TRBV5-1; cdr3_length: 15; cdr3_aa: ASSSIAVSGAKNIQY
j_call: TRBJ1-5; v_call: TRBV5-6; cdr3_length: 15; cdr3_aa: ASSVGGVWGSNQPQH
j_call: TRBJ1-1; v_call: TRBV4-3; cdr3_length: 15; cdr3_aa: ASSQASYQGVNTEAF
j_call: TRBJ1-6; v_call: TRBV14; cdr3_length: 12; cdr3_aa: ASSQEQYNSPLH
j_call: TRBJ2-1; v_call: TRBV11-2; cdr3_length: 12; cdr3_aa: ASSLEPDRGEQF
j_call: TRBJ1-3; v_call: TRBV3-1/TRBV3-2; cdr3_length: 17; cdr3_aa: ASSQKTRLDRGLGNTIY
j_call: TRBJ1-2; v_call: TRBV24-1; cdr3_length: 12; cdr3_aa: ATSDTGIDYGYT
j_call: TRBJ2-5; v_call: TRBV6-5; cdr3_length: 14; cdr3_aa: ASSYSWGRAQETQY
j_call: TRBJ2-2; v_call: TRBV7-2; cdr3_length: 14; cdr3_aa: ASSPPGQRNTGELF
j_call: TRBJ2-5; v_call: TRBV7-3; cdr3_length: 13; cdr3_aa: ASSLTGQGVETQY
j_call: TRBJ2-1; v_call: TRBV27; cdr3_length: 14; cdr3_aa: ASRPGTGRPYNEQF
j_call: TRBJ1-5; v_call: TRBV28; cdr3_length: 12; cdr3_aa: ASSTGVGNQPQH
j_call: TRBJ1-2; v_call: TRBV4-1; cdr3_length: 14; cdr3_aa: ASSQEAGARPSGYT
j_call: TRBJ1-1; v_call: TRBV18; cdr3_length: 11; cdr3_aa: ASSTQGNTEAF
j_call: TRBJ2-3; v_call: TRBV12-3/TRBV12-4; cdr3_length: 11; cdr3_aa: ASGTPTTDTQY
j_call: TRBJ2-7; v_call: TRBV5-6; cdr3_length: 17; cdr3_aa: ASSFLGSGRAYTNYEQY
j_call: TRBJ2-2; v_call: TRBV5-1; cdr3_length: 12; cdr3_aa: ASRVQGSAGELF
j_call: TRBJ1-3; v_call: TRBV5-4; cdr3_length: 13; cdr3_aa: ASSLGGASGNTIY